One and the same sample provided the 2 T cell receptor beta chains below, sequenced in a study of blood T cell repertoires in COVID-19. Method: immunoSEQ multiplex PCR; TCRdb's copy keeps in-frame clones and lacks some. Here the sample spans hundreds of thousands of clones, about 87% being singletons. Sequenced input: PBMCs or T cells enriched from blood (not recorded which). All receptors derive from a woman between 35 and 50 years old with acute COVID-19.

The chain couples TRBV5-6 to TRBJ2-7; D perhaps matches TRBD2 (5 bases). CDR3 length: 13 amino acids. The germline V and J ends were trimmed by 2 bases and 2 bases, with 8 bases remaining between them. Germline V gene sequence: CDR1 SGHDT, CDR2 YYEEEE. CDR3 in amino acids: CASSFGSTYEQYV. CDR3 nucleotide sequence: TGTGCCAGCAGCTTTGGGAGTACCTACGAGCAGTACGTC.

The V and J genes are TRBV2 and TRBJ1-4; no firm D call. V was trimmed by 8 bases and J by 0 bases, leaving 7 bases between them. The CDR3 consists of 13 residues. The germline V gene has CDR1 SNHLY and CDR2 FYNNEI. The CDR3 spells CASLSATNEKLFF. CDR3 nucleotide sequence: TGTGCCAGCTTGTCTGCAACTAATGAAAAACTGTTTTTT.